This entry lists 2 T cell receptor beta chains sequenced from one sample in a study of shared clonotypes between healthy human individuals. Profiling relied on immunoSEQ multiplex PCR, and the TCRdb table lists in-frame clones only, not all of them. The sample lists hundreds of thousands of clones, 95% to 97% occurring once. The sequencing input was memory CD8+ T cells sorted from blood. Stated subset: CD45RO+ cells pooled with CCR7-negative TemRA cells. The source of these receptors is a man aged 25 to 45 in good health.

The V call is TRBV2, the J call TRBJ2-2; no clear D gene. V was trimmed by 6 bases and J by 1 base, leaving 9 bases between them. This CDR3 has 14 residues. The V gene's germline CDR1 is SNHLY and CDR2 FYNNEI. CDR3: CASRKTWNTGELFF. DNA of the CDR3: TGTGCCAGCAGAAAGACATGGAACACCGGGGAGCTGTTTTTT.

The V gene is TRBV6-1, the J gene TRBJ2-7; a weak D match, TRBD1 (6 bases). CDR1 is MNHNS and CDR2 is SASEGT in the germline V gene. V dropped 9 bases and J dropped 3 bases, with 12 bases sitting between them. The length of the CDR3 is 12 residues. CDR3 sequence: CASQGSHYEQYF. CDR3 nucleotide sequence: TGTGCCAGTCAGGGGAGTCACTACGAGCAGTACTTC.